Below are 14 T cell receptor beta chains sequenced from a single sample in a study of CD8 T cells in ankylosing spondylitis. TCRdb re-called the 5' RACE reads with MiXCR, one entry per CDR3 protein. Counted here are 450,000 or so distinct CDR3 sequences, 20% to 30% occurring once; the ten biggest clones make up 0.89%. No antigens are known for them. General observations from the study: Seemingly characteristic of ankylosing spondylitis blood was a TCR beta motif consisting of several highly homologous variants.

The sequenced sample was blood, either unsorted or a sorted T cell fraction (not recorded which). These receptors were obtained from a male donor with ankylosing spondylitis.

The chain uses TRBV3-1 and TRBJ2-3, with D maybe TRBD2 (6 bases). Germline CDR1 and CDR2: LGHDT and YNNKEL (reference sequence). The CDR3 has 15 residues. Trimming shortened V by 4 bases and J by 0 bases, and 11 bases separated the two germline ends. CDR3 DNA sequence: TGTGCCAGCAGCCCTCTAGCGTCGAGCACAGATACGCAGTATTTT. This sequence encodes CASSPLASSTDTQYF.

This chain uses TRBV12-3 or TRBV12-4 with TRBJ1-2, with D tentatively TRBD1 (5 bases). V was cut by 5 bases and J by 4 bases, with 11 bases left in between. The CDR3 consists of 13 residues. DNA for the CDR3: TGTGCCAGCAGTCTCAGGGAGTTCTATGGCTACACCTTC. It translates to CASSLREFYGYTF.

The V gene is TRBV6-1, the J gene TRBJ1-2, with 9 bases fitting TRBD1. Trimming at V came to 6 bases and at J to 0 bases, leaving 5 bases not matched to a gene. There are 15 residues in the CDR3. The germline CDR1 and CDR2 sequences are MNHNS and SASEGT. The CDR3 spells CASRPTGGTNYGYTF. CDR3 nucleotide sequence: TGTGCCAGCAGGCCAACAGGGGGCACTAACTATGGCTACACCTTC.

This clonotype was observed a handful of times. The chain carries TRBV2 and TRBJ2-1, with TRBD2 matching 12 bases. The CDR3 is 15 residues long. Trimming at V came to 6 bases and at J to 5 bases, leaving 5 bases not matched to a gene. Germline V lookup: CDR1 SNHLY, CDR2 FYNNEI. The CDR3 bases are TGTGCCAGCAGACAGACTAGCGGGAGACACAATGAGCAGTTCTTC. Translating it yields CASRQTSGRHNEQFF.

This CDR3 is CASGGPVGTYEQYF. CDR3 coding DNA: TGTGCCAGTGGGGGGCCTGTAGGCACCTACGAGCAGTACTTC. The chain uses TRBV7-9 and TRBJ2-7, with D perhaps TRBD1 or TRBD2 (6 bases each). The germline V gene has CDR1 SEHNR and CDR2 FQNEAQ (reference sequence). CDR3 length: 14 amino acids. Trimming took 9 bases from V and 2 from J, leaving 17 bases between them. The full variable domain, its missing parts supplied by reference TRBV7-9 and TRBJ2-7, is DTGVSQNPRHKITKRGQNVTFRCDPISEHNRLYWYRQTLGQGPEFLTYFQNEAQLEKSRLLSDRFSAERPKGSFSTLEIQRTEQGDSAMYLCASGGPVGTYEQYFGPGTRLTVT.

The sample holds one count of this clonotype. The CDR3 DNA follows: TGCAGTGCTTCTCGGTTCGGCGGGTTCTACAATGAGCAGTTCTTC. It translates to CSASRFGGFYNEQFF. V and J are TRBV20-1 and TRBJ2-1, with D possibly TRBD2 on 5 matching bases. The CDR3 is made up of 15 amino acids. V gave up 5 bases and J gave up 3 bases, with 17 bases separating them. Looked up from germline, CDR1 is DFQATT and CDR2 is SNEGSKA (reference sequence).

The rearrangement uses TRBV15 and TRBJ1-2, with D tentatively TRBD1 (6 bases). The germline gives CDR1 LNHNV, CDR2 YYDKDF (reference sequence). The CDR3 spans 15 residues. Trimming shortened V by 3 bases and J by 7 bases, and 18 bases separated the two germline ends. CDR3: CATSRADSKSPGYTF. The CDR3 nucleotides are TGTGCCACCAGCAGGGCGGACAGCAAGTCCCCTGGCTACACCTTC.

This clonotype was detected a few times. The chain carries TRBV10-3 and TRBJ1-1, with a weak D call TRBD1 (5 bases). Trimming took off 1 base at V and 3 bases at J, with 9 bases between the two ends. The CDR3 is made up of 14 amino acids. Germline V gene data show CDR1 as ENHRY and CDR2 as SYGVKD. This CDR3 is CAISEFMGDTEAFF. The CDR3 coding sequence is TGTGCCATCAGTGAGTTTATGGGGGACACTGAAGCTTTCTTT.

This rearrangement joins TRBV24-1 to TRBJ2-3; D is unresolved. The CDR3 has 12 residues. V lost 7 bases, J lost 2 bases, and 6 bases lay in between. Germline lookup yields CDR1 KGHDR and CDR2 SFDVKD. The CDR3 sequence: CATRHNTDTQYF. The CDR3 nucleotides read TGTGCCACCAGACACAACACAGATACGCAGTATTTT.

There are a few counts of this clonotype. The chain joins TRBV6-1 to TRBJ2-1, with 8 bases aligning to TRBD1. CDR3 size: 14 residues. Germline trimming cut 9 bases from V and 8 bases from J; bases unmatched to any gene: 12. Germline CDR1 MNHNS, CDR2 SASEGT. The CDR3 DNA reads as TGTGCCAGTTCCCCCGGGACAGGTAGCGATGAGCAGTTCTTC. It specifies CASSPGTGSDEQFF.

In this sample, this clonotype turned up a few times. This chain connects TRBV7-2 to TRBJ2-2; 13 positions match TRBD2. Germline loops: CDR1 SGHTA, CDR2 FQGNSA. The trim removed 5 bases at V and 0 bases at J, leaving 0 bases unmatched. The CDR3 contains 16 residues. CDR3 in amino acids: CASSGLAGANTGELFF. CDR3 nucleotides: TGTGCCAGCAGCGGACTAGCGGGAGCGAACACCGGGGAGCTGTTTTTT.

The CDR3 DNA is TGTGCCAGCAGACGACAGGGCGGCGAGCAGTACGTC. Its protein is CASRRQGGEQYV. V and J are TRBV6-2 or TRBV6-3 and TRBJ2-7, with TRBD1 matching over 7 bases. J lost 6 bases, V lost 6 bases, and 5 bases had no gene match. CDR1 and CDR2 from the germline V gene are MNHEY and SVGEGT. CDR3 length: 12 residues.

The chain couples TRBV6-2 or TRBV6-3 to TRBJ2-2; the D gene is possibly TRBD2 (6 bases). V was clipped by 2 bases and J by 4 bases, with 8 bases between them. The CDR3 consists of 14 residues. Looked up from germline, CDR1 is MNHEY and CDR2 is SVGEGT. The DNA for the CDR3 is TGTGCCAGCAGTTACAGGGGAGGCACCGGGGAGCTGTTTTTT. Its protein product is CASSYRGGTGELFF.

This clonotype was seen more than once but under ten times. The rearrangement links TRBV19 to TRBJ2-4; 8 bases are a match to TRBD2. CDR1 is LNHDA and CDR2 is SQIVND in the germline V gene (reference sequence). This CDR3 has 15 residues. V trimming: 4 bases; J trimming: 1 base; junction bases outside the gene matches: 3. CDR3 DNA: TGTGCCAGTAGTAATAGCGGGACGGCCAAAAACATTCAGTACTTC. The encoded protein is CASSNSGTAKNIQYF.